This T cell receptor (beta chain) stems from a study of cytomegalovirus exposure and HLA in healthy donors. Across the whole study: As an earlier analysis found, about 190 million T cells yielded about 120 million unique TCR beta sequences.

With respect to this clone: The antigen is undetermined.

Study-level findings and limits: Some V segments, TRBV6-2 and TRBV6-3 among them, were indistinguishable and were therefore excluded. Reports indicated that the classifier achieved high specificity and sensitivity in diagnosing cytomegalovirus status. The authors later found HLA-associated TCR beta chains more clonally expanded than equally common others.

Germline V CDR1 and CDR2: SGHVS, FNYEAQ. The CDR3 runs to 15 residues. Trimming took 0 bases from V and 4 from J; bases not matched to a gene: 5. The PCR had 60 Vbeta and 13 Jbeta primers. Sequenced by immunoSEQ multiplex PCR; TCRdb stores in-frame clones only, minus some. Among around 130,000 clones, about 74% were seen once, and the ten largest hold 6% to 8%. The sample comprised PBMCs. The chain uses TRBV7-6 and TRBJ1-1; 7 nucleotides match TRBD1. The clonotype originates from a man aged 40-50 years in good health and CMV-seropositive. CDR3 DNA sequence: TGTGCCAGCAGCTTAGCGACAGGGTCCCCCACTGAAGCTTTCTTT. Translating it yields CASSLATGSPTEAFF.